Presented here are 21 T cell receptor beta chains from one specimen sequenced in a study of shared clonotypes between healthy human individuals. The assay was immunoSEQ multiplex PCR, and TCRdb's table has in-frame clones only and misses some. Of over a million clones detected, roughly 70% appear once; the ten largest clones hold over 1.3%. Sequenced material: memory CD4+ T cells sorted from blood. The sample's subset: CD45RA-negative fraction. The receptors were sampled from a man aged 18 to 35 in good health.

This sequence joins TRBV4-3 and TRBJ2-1, with 7 bases that match TRBD1. CDR3 length: 16 amino acids. The V gene's germline CDR1 is LGHNA and CDR2 YSLEER. With V trimmed by 3 bases and J by 0 bases, 5 bases remained unmatched. The CDR3 loop reads CASSHPTGSSYNEQFF. Here the CDR3 DNA reads TGCGCCAGCAGCCACCCGACAGGGAGCTCCTACAATGAGCAGTTCTTC.

The sample holds many counts of this clone. This chain joins TRBV5-3 and TRBJ2-1, with 14 bases identical to TRBD2. TRBV5-3 is annotated as an ORF whose role is uncertain. Trimming removed 4 bases from V and 8 bases from J; junction bases left unmatched: 5. CDR3 length equals 15 residues. The CDR3 region is CARSLGLAGEDEQFF. The CDR3, as DNA: TGTGCCAGAAGCCTGGGACTAGCGGGAGAAGATGAGCAGTTCTTC.

Remarks on this clone: This same CDR3 is encoded by further DNA sequences in the sample. The V call is TRBV7-8, the J call TRBJ2-3; D is perhaps TRBD2 (6 bases). The CDR3 spans 16 residues. Trimming cost V 1 base and J 2 bases, with 13 bases left between them. Germline V gives CDR1 SGHVS, CDR2 FQNEAQ. CDR3 residues: CASSLEGGETTDTQYF. The CDR3 region has the DNA TGTGCCAGCAGCTTAGAGGGCGGGGAGACCACAGATACGCAGTATTTT.

The rearrangement links TRBV19 to TRBJ2-7; 11 bases agree with TRBD2. The CDR3 is 15 amino acids. V lost 4 bases to trimming and J lost 2 bases; unmatched junction nucleotides: 4. Germline CDR1 is LNHDA and CDR2 is SQIVND (reference sequence). In nucleotides, the CDR3 is TGTGCCAGTAGTAGTTTGACTAGCGGGACCTACGAGCAGTACTTC. Encoded protein: CASSSLTSGTYEQYF.

This chain uses TRBV7-2 with TRBJ1-4; TRBD1 matches at 8 bases. The CDR3 consists of 15 residues. Per the germline V gene, CDR1 is SGHTA and CDR2 is FQGNSA. V lost 5 bases to trimming and J lost 4 bases; unmatched junction nucleotides: 6. The CDR3 region has the DNA TGTGCCAGCAGCGCCTACAGGGGGGGTAATGAAAAACTGTTTTTT. As protein: CASSAYRGGNEKLFF.

This chain uses TRBV25-1 with TRBJ1-2, with no clear D. The ends were cut back, 3 bases at V and 8 bases at J, with 7 bases in the middle. Germline assignment: CDR1 MGHDK and CDR2 SYGVNS. CDR3 size: 11 residues. Written as DNA, the CDR3 is TGTGCCAGCAGTGACTTCGGGGGCTACACCTTC. Its protein product is CASSDFGGYTF.

This clone was recorded a few times. J is TRBJ1-2 and V is TRBV10-1; TRBD1 agrees at 10 bases. J was trimmed by 6 bases and V by 6 bases; bases with no gene match: 22. The CDR3 has 19 amino acids. The germline V gene encodes CDR1 WNHNN and CDR2 SYGVQD (reference sequence). The CDR3: CASRSTRDRGLTGGDGYTF. CDR3 in DNA: TGCGCCAGCAGAAGTACCCGGGACAGGGGCCTCACCGGCGGCGATGGCTACACCTTC.

This clone was observed a handful of times. The chain couples TRBV28 to TRBJ1-5, with 8 bases that match TRBD1. The V and J ends lost 8 bases and 7 bases, in that order; junction bases with no gene match: 13. Germline-derived CDR1 and CDR2 are MDHEN and SYDVKM. The CDR3 has 15 residues. CDR3 nucleotide sequence: TGTGCCAGCGACCCCCATACAGGGGGGCGGCAGCCCCAGCATTTT. Its protein is CASDPHTGGRQPQHF.

The J gene is TRBJ2-5, the V gene TRBV7-8; 8 bases align to TRBD2. Germline CDR1 is SGHVS and CDR2 is FQNEAQ. The CDR3 totals 17 residues. V lost 1 base, J lost 2 bases, and 9 bases stayed unmatched. This CDR3 reads CASSLVPPSGSQETQYF. CDR3 sequence (DNA): TGTGCCAGCAGCTTAGTTCCCCCGAGCGGGAGTCAAGAGACCCAGTACTTC.

The CDR3 bases are TGTGCCAGCAGCCTGGGACAGGGAACCGGGGAGCTGTTTTTT. Amino acid sequence: CASSLGQGTGELFF. The rearrangement uses TRBV5-8 and TRBJ2-2, with 9 bases lining up with TRBD1. The J segment lost 5 bases and the V segment lost 4 bases, leaving 3 bases of the junction unmatched. The germline gives CDR1 SGHTS, CDR2 YDEGEE. There are 14 residues in the CDR3.

The genes are TRBV2 and TRBJ2-7; TRBD2 agrees at 7 bases. The V gene's germline CDR1 is SNHLY and CDR2 FYNNEI. After removal of 8 bases from V and 3 bases from J, the junction contained 4 bases not matched to a gene. The CDR3 extends over 12 amino acids. The CDR3 protein is CASVERGYEQYF. Here the CDR3 DNA reads TGTGCCAGCGTCGAGCGGGGCTACGAGCAGTACTTC.

This rearrangement joins TRBV30 to TRBJ1-1, with 7 bases that match TRBD1. CDR1 GTSNPN and CDR2 SVGIG come from the germline V gene (reference sequence). With V trimmed by 3 bases and J by 0 bases, 25 bases remained unmatched. CDR3 length: 21 amino acids. The CDR3 here is CAWRGLALKLQTGDLNTEAFF. The CDR3 DNA is TGTGCCTGGAGGGGACTAGCATTAAAGTTACAAACAGGGGACTTGAACACTGAAGCTTTCTTT.

The genes are TRBV5-1 and TRBJ2-5; TRBD2 is a possible D gene (5 bases). In germline, CDR1 is SGHRS, CDR2 YFSETQ. CDR3 size: 14 residues. V dropped 2 bases and J dropped 2 bases, with 10 bases sitting between them. CDR3 region: CASSFYGKQETQYF. DNA for the CDR3: TGCGCCAGCAGCTTTTACGGGAAGCAAGAGACCCAGTACTTC.

The rearrangement uses TRBV7-2 and TRBJ1-2; perhaps TRBD1 as D (6 bases). Trimming took off 4 bases at V and 0 bases at J, with 18 bases between the two ends. The germline V gene has CDR1 SGHTA and CDR2 FQGNSA. The CDR3 loop spans 17 amino acids. As DNA, the CDR3 is TGTGCCAGCAGCTCGATATATTTGGGGGCGACTAACTATGGCTACACCTTC. Translating gives CASSSIYLGATNYGYTF. Full variable domain (remainder filled in from reference TRBV7-2 and TRBJ1-2): GAGVSQSPSNKVTEKGKDVELRCDPISGHTALYWYRQSLGQGLEFLIYFQGNSAPDKSGLPSDRFSAERTGGSVSTLTIQRTQQEDSAVYLCASSSIYLGATNYGYTFGSGTRLTVV.

This clone was detected a few times. This rearrangement joins TRBV6-1 to TRBJ2-1, with a tentative D call TRBD1 (6 bases). This CDR3 region has 13 residues. Per the germline V gene, CDR1 is MNHNS and CDR2 is SASEGT. The V gene lost 8 bases and the J gene lost 7 bases, with 15 bases spanning the gap. DNA for the CDR3: TGTGCCAGCGGCGGGTGGGACACGAATGAGCAGTTCTTC. Translation gives CASGGWDTNEQFF.

The chain combines TRBV5-1 with TRBJ2-7; D tentatively reads TRBD1 or TRBD2 (6 bases each). With 4 bases removed from V and 0 bases from J, the gap between germline ends came to 14 bases. This CDR3 contains 15 residues. Germline V lookup: CDR1 SGHRS, CDR2 YFSETQ. The CDR3, as DNA: TGCGCCAGCAGCAACTACGGGGGCCTCTCCTACGAGCAGTACTTC. Its translation: CASSNYGGLSYEQYF.

The rearrangement uses TRBV6-1 and TRBJ1-4, with no clear D. This CDR3 region has 15 residues. Germline V gene lookup returns CDR1 MNHNS and CDR2 SASEGT. V lost 1 base, J lost 1 base, and 7 bases lay in between. The CDR3 reads CASSEVAVTNEKLFF. The CDR3 nucleotides read TGTGCCAGCAGTGAAGTGGCAGTAACTAATGAAAAACTGTTTTTT.

This clone was seen just once. The chain combines TRBV5-1 with TRBJ2-2, with D possibly matching TRBD1 (6 bases). Germline V lookup: CDR1 SGHRS, CDR2 YFSETQ. This CDR3 contains 16 residues. Trimming took off 1 base at V and 4 bases at J, with 14 bases between the two ends. DNA of the CDR3: TGCGCCAGCAGCTTGCAGGCAGGGGAGAGCACCGGGGAGCTGTTTTTT. It specifies CASSLQAGESTGELFF.

This chain connects TRBV20-1 to TRBJ1-1; D unresolved. The CDR3 is 11 amino acids. Between the trimmed V and J ends, which lost 7 bases and 5 bases, there was a span of 11 bases. The germline gives CDR1 DFQATT, CDR2 SNEGSKA (reference sequence). The CDR3 sequence is CSVRFVTEAFF. CDR3 DNA sequence: TGCAGTGTTAGGTTCGTAACTGAAGCTTTCTTT.

The chain joins TRBV5-1 to TRBJ2-3; D gene unclear. The CDR3 extends over 14 amino acids. The germline gives CDR1 SGHRS, CDR2 YFSETQ. Trimming took off 0 bases at V and 5 bases at J, with 10 bases between the two ends. CDR3 nucleotide sequence: TGCGCCAGCAGCTTGGCCGGGCAAGGAGATACGCAGTATTTT. The encoded protein is CASSLAGQGDTQYF.

In this sample, this clone turned up a few times. The genes are TRBV18 and TRBJ1-1, with TRBD1 matching 9 bases. V lost 5 bases to trimming and J lost 4 bases; unmatched junction nucleotides: 14. The CDR3 spans 17 residues. Germline CDR1 and CDR2: KGHSH and LQKENI. The CDR3 loop reads CASSEIPGQGRATEAFF. The CDR3 region has the DNA TGTGCCAGCTCAGAGATCCCGGGACAGGGAAGAGCCACTGAAGCTTTCTTT.